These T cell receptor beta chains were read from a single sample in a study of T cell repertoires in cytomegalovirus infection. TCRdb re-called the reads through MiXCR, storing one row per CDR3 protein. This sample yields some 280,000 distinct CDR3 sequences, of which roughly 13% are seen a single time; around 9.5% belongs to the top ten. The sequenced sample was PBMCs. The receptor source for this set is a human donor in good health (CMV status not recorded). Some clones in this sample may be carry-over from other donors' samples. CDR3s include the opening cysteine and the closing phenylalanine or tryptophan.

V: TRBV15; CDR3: CATSRDLVYGYTF
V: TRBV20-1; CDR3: CSARVGLAGGLSYEQYF
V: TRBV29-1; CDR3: CSVVLVVETQYF
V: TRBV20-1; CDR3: CSALKPLAGMNEQYF
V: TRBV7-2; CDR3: CASTQGASYGYTF
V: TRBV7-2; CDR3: CASSLFTATNQPQHF
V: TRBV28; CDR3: CASSPPRGAGANVLTF
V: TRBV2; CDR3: CASNRYDEQYF
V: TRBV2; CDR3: CANAWSGVYNEQFF
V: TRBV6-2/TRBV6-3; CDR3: CASSRQGAGGGNQPQHF
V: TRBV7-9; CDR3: CASSLTIVVAEATDTQYF
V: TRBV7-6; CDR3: CASSLAEITGADTQYF
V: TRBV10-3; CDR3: CATSDDGAANEKLFF
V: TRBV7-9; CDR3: CASSPRVAGLWDEQFF
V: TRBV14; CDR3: CASSRGPMYEQYF
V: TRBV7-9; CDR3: CASSEAGAEGDTQYF
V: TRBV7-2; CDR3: CASSLTRGYEQYF
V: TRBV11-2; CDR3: CASSPRTSGPFTDTQYF
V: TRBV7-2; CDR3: CASSRQGVSETQYF
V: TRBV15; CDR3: CATSGTGLNQPQHF
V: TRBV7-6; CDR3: CASRSHPDGNYEQYF
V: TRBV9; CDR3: CASSPGDRALDIQYF
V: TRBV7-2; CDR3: CASSLGPTYYEQYF
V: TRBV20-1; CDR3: CSAGVGVLDTQYF
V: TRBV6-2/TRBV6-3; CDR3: CASSYGRGAWVETQYF
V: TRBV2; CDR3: CASTDTHSNQPQHF
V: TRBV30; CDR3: CAPSAGQSYNEQFF
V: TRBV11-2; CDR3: CASSLYLAGGRHNEQFF
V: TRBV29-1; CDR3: CSGASYSYNEQFF
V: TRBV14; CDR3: CASSQDIQRYNEQFF
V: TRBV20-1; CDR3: CSASDRGQNGYTF
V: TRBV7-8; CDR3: CASSFGLAGAYETQYF
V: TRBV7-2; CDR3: CASKTSGSSYEQYF
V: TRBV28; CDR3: CASSPPRSSGNTIYF
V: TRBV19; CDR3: CASRTQGKGNQPQHF
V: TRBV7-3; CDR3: CASSSQLAGGTDTQYF
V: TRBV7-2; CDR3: CASSLWEVLSEQYF
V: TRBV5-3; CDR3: CASSPGRGGTGELFF
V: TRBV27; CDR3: CASSKNPLYGYTF
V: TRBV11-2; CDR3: CASRMGQRGGPGELFF
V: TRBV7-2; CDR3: CASGVSYEQYF
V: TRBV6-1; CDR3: CASSGFGDTEAFF
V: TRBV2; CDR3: CASSKPGGSYNEQFF
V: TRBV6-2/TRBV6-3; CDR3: CASSYPDNEQFF
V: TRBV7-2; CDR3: CASSLSQRSGNTIYF
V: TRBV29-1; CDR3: CSVDLSGVKETQYF